The rows below give T cell receptor beta chains drawn from one sample of a study of human T cells and chemical hapten exposure. TCRdb itself ran the RACE reads through MiXCR, one entry per CDR3 protein. Of about 68,000 distinct CDR3 sequences in the sample, approximately 11% were seen once. The sequencing here drew on whole blood, taken in connection with sensitization to the hapten diphenylcyclopropenone (DPC). These receptors were taken from a woman in her forties or fifties with alopecia areata. Some clones in this sample may be carry-over from other donors' samples. Both conserved end residues are part of each CDR3. Each record gives: V gene, D gene, J gene, clone size, CDR3 DNA, CDR3 protein. A D gene is named only where the DNA matches it firmly. Clone size is not always given. Where it is, it says once, few, many or a class for expanded clones.

v_call: TRBV5-1; d_call: TRBD1; j_call: TRBJ2-1; clone_size: many; cdr3_nt: TGCGCCAGCAGCTTGGACACAAAGCCGGGACAGAGCTCCTACAATGAGCAGTTCTTC; cdr3_aa: CASSLDTKPGQSSYNEQFF
v_call: TRBV7-9; d_call: TRBD2; j_call: TRBJ2-7; clone_size: -; cdr3_nt: TGTGCCAGCACCAGACTAGCGGTAACCTACGAGCAGTACTTC; cdr3_aa: CASTRLAVTYEQYF
v_call: TRBV5-1; d_call: TRBD1; j_call: TRBJ2-1; clone_size: -; cdr3_nt: TGCGCCAGCAGCTTGACGGGACAGCCCTACAATGAGCAGTTCTTC; cdr3_aa: CASSLTGQPYNEQFF
v_call: TRBV5-4; d_call: TRBD2; j_call: TRBJ2-1; clone_size: -; cdr3_nt: TGTGCCAGCAGCCCCCGGCGGGGGGGAGCGGGCAATGAGCAGTTCTTC; cdr3_aa: CASSPRRGGAGNEQFF
v_call: TRBV20-1; d_call: -; j_call: TRBJ2-7; clone_size: -; cdr3_nt: TGCAGTGCTCGGAATAGAGGTTCCTACGAGCAGTACTTC; cdr3_aa: CSARNRGSYEQYF
v_call: TRBV12-3/TRBV12-4; d_call: TRBD2; j_call: TRBJ2-1; clone_size: few; cdr3_nt: TGTGCCAGCAGTCAGACTAGCGGGAGGGCGAATGAGCAGTTCTTC; cdr3_aa: CASSQTSGRANEQFF
v_call: TRBV2; d_call: -; j_call: TRBJ2-2; clone_size: few; cdr3_nt: TGTGCCAGCAGTGAAGTACTGCGCAGATCGAACACCGGGGAGCTGTTTTTT; cdr3_aa: CASSEVLRRSNTGELFF
v_call: TRBV6-2/TRBV6-3; d_call: -; j_call: TRBJ2-3; clone_size: many; cdr3_nt: TGTGCCAGCAGGACAATCGGGACTCCTGGCACAGATACGCAGTATTTT; cdr3_aa: CASRTIGTPGTDTQYF
v_call: TRBV7-2; d_call: TRBD1; j_call: TRBJ1-4; clone_size: -; cdr3_nt: TGTGCCAGCAGCTTAACCGGGACAGCTGAAAAACTGTTTTTT; cdr3_aa: CASSLTGTAEKLFF
v_call: TRBV6-5; d_call: -; j_call: TRBJ2-3; clone_size: -; cdr3_nt: TGTGCCAGCCGGGACTCGACAGATACGCAGTATTTT; cdr3_aa: CASRDSTDTQYF
v_call: TRBV12-5; d_call: -; j_call: TRBJ1-1; clone_size: few; cdr3_nt: TGTGCTAGTGGTTTGGGGGGGCGTGAGGCTTTCTTT; cdr3_aa: CASGLGGREAFF
v_call: TRBV19; d_call: -; j_call: TRBJ2-2; clone_size: many; cdr3_nt: TGTGCCAGTAGTATACTTTCACAATCGGTCGGGGAGCTGTTTTTT; cdr3_aa: CASSILSQSVGELFF
v_call: TRBV27; d_call: TRBD1; j_call: TRBJ1-2; clone_size: many; cdr3_nt: TGTGCCAGCAGCTCTCTTCGGACAGGCCCAGGCTACACCTTC; cdr3_aa: CASSSLRTGPGYTF
v_call: TRBV28; d_call: -; j_call: TRBJ1-2; clone_size: few; cdr3_nt: TGTGCCAGCAGTTTCACCGGGACGGTGAACTATGGCTACACCTTC; cdr3_aa: CASSFTGTVNYGYTF
v_call: TRBV30; d_call: -; j_call: TRBJ1-6; clone_size: many; cdr3_nt: TGTGCCTGGAGGACGCAGGGCCCCGCTTCCTATAATTCACCCCTCCACTTT; cdr3_aa: CAWRTQGPASYNSPLHF
v_call: TRBV6-2/TRBV6-3; d_call: -; j_call: TRBJ2-5; clone_size: -; cdr3_nt: TGTGCCAGCAGTTACACCAGCGGGCTCGAGGAGACCCAGTACTTC; cdr3_aa: CASSYTSGLEETQYF
v_call: TRBV12-3/TRBV12-4; d_call: TRBD2; j_call: TRBJ2-2; clone_size: many; cdr3_nt: TGTGCCAGCAGTTTCTCAGCGGGGGGCGCCGGGGAGCTGTTTTTT; cdr3_aa: CASSFSAGGAGELFF
v_call: TRBV6-4; d_call: -; j_call: TRBJ2-3; clone_size: -; cdr3_nt: TGTGCCAGCCGAGCGGGCCCTCACACAGATACGCAGTATTTT; cdr3_aa: CASRAGPHTDTQYF
v_call: TRBV19; d_call: -; j_call: TRBJ2-1; clone_size: many; cdr3_nt: TGTGCCAGTAGTGGCAGGGGTGGCGGAGATTACAATGAGCAGTTCTTC; cdr3_aa: CASSGRGGGDYNEQFF
v_call: TRBV7-9; d_call: -; j_call: TRBJ1-1; clone_size: -; cdr3_nt: TGTGCCAGCAGCCCGGACAGAATCACTGAAGCTTTCTTT; cdr3_aa: CASSPDRITEAFF
v_call: TRBV4-2; d_call: TRBD2; j_call: TRBJ2-3; clone_size: many; cdr3_nt: TGTGCCAGCAGCCATGAAGCGGGGGGGCTTAGAGATACGCAGTATTTT; cdr3_aa: CASSHEAGGLRDTQYF
v_call: TRBV10-3; d_call: TRBD2; j_call: TRBJ2-7; clone_size: many; cdr3_nt: TGTGCCATCAGTGAGCGAGTACTAGCGGGAGGTACCTACGAGCAGTACTTC; cdr3_aa: CAISERVLAGGTYEQYF
v_call: TRBV6-2/TRBV6-3; d_call: TRBD1; j_call: TRBJ1-2; clone_size: many; cdr3_nt: TGTGCCAGCAGTTACTCAAGTACAGGGGCCAACTATGGCTACACCTTC; cdr3_aa: CASSYSSTGANYGYTF
v_call: TRBV3-1; d_call: -; j_call: TRBJ2-7; clone_size: many; cdr3_nt: TGTGCCAGCAGCCCCCGCCAGCCTTCCTACGAGCAGTACTTC; cdr3_aa: CASSPRQPSYEQYF
v_call: TRBV29-1; d_call: TRBD1; j_call: TRBJ1-4; clone_size: many; cdr3_nt: TGCAGCGTTGGGGCTCCGGGACAGGGCAAAGAAAAACTGTTTTTT; cdr3_aa: CSVGAPGQGKEKLFF
v_call: TRBV12-2; d_call: -; j_call: TRBJ2-1; clone_size: many; cdr3_nt: TGTGCAAGTCGCCGTAGACTAGCGGGGGTGCTCAATGAGCAGTTCTTC; cdr3_aa: CASRRRLAGVLNEQFF
v_call: TRBV7-2; d_call: -; j_call: TRBJ2-7; clone_size: many; cdr3_nt: TGTGCCAGCAGCTTAGCCGACAGCTCCTACGAGCAGTACTTC; cdr3_aa: CASSLADSSYEQYF
v_call: TRBV3-1; d_call: TRBD2; j_call: TRBJ2-7; clone_size: many; cdr3_nt: TGTGCCAGCAGCCAAGATATGCTAGCGGGCAGCTACGAGCAGTACTTC; cdr3_aa: CASSQDMLAGSYEQYF
v_call: TRBV11-3; d_call: -; j_call: TRBJ2-2; clone_size: -; cdr3_nt: TGTGCCAGCAGCTTGGGACGGACAGCAATGGTCACCGGGGAGCTGTTTTTT; cdr3_aa: CASSLGRTAMVTGELFF
v_call: TRBV29-1; d_call: -; j_call: TRBJ2-1; clone_size: few; cdr3_nt: TGCAGCGTTGGGGGGGGCTACCAGGTATACAATGAGCAGTTCTTC; cdr3_aa: CSVGGGYQVYNEQFF
v_call: TRBV28; d_call: -; j_call: TRBJ2-5; clone_size: medium-sized; cdr3_nt: TGTGCCATCTTAGACAACCAAGAGACCCAGTACTTC; cdr3_aa: CAILDNQETQYF
v_call: TRBV15; d_call: -; j_call: TRBJ1-2; clone_size: -; cdr3_nt: TGTGCCACCAGCAGAGATAAGGGCCCCACGATCTATGGCTACACCTTC; cdr3_aa: CATSRDKGPTIYGYTF
v_call: TRBV20-1; d_call: -; j_call: TRBJ2-1; clone_size: few; cdr3_nt: TGCAGTGCCAACAATGAGCAGTTCTTC; cdr3_aa: CSANNEQFF
v_call: TRBV28; d_call: -; j_call: TRBJ1-4; clone_size: many; cdr3_nt: TGTGCCAGCAGACCGCGGGGGGGGACGACGGCCCGATGGCTGTTTTTT; cdr3_aa: CASRPRGGTTARWLFF
v_call: TRBV20-1; d_call: -; j_call: TRBJ2-1; clone_size: -; cdr3_nt: TGCAGTGCTAGAGATTCCGGGACGCCAACAGGAAATGAGCAGTTCTTC; cdr3_aa: CSARDSGTPTGNEQFF
v_call: TRBV7-9; d_call: -; j_call: TRBJ2-7; clone_size: many; cdr3_nt: TGTGCCAGCAGCCGAGCTGAGGGGGGCTACGAGCAGTACTTC; cdr3_aa: CASSRAEGGYEQYF
v_call: TRBV29-1; d_call: -; j_call: TRBJ2-1; clone_size: few; cdr3_nt: TGCACTATCCGGGCGTTCTACAATGAGCAGTTCTTC; cdr3_aa: CTIRAFYNEQFF
v_call: TRBV13; d_call: TRBD1; j_call: TRBJ1-4; clone_size: -; cdr3_nt: TGTGCCAGCAGCTTACGGGCAGGGGGTTCGGGTAATGAAAAACTGTTTTTT; cdr3_aa: CASSLRAGGSGNEKLFF
v_call: TRBV28; d_call: -; j_call: TRBJ2-1; clone_size: few; cdr3_nt: TGTGCCAGCAGGTACCTAGCTGCCAATGAGCAGTTCTTC; cdr3_aa: CASRYLAANEQFF
v_call: TRBV20-1; d_call: -; j_call: TRBJ1-5; clone_size: many; cdr3_nt: TGCAGTGCTAGAGACTCCGCCGGGGGGGGCAATCAGCCCCAGCATTTT; cdr3_aa: CSARDSAGGGNQPQHF
v_call: TRBV10-2; d_call: -; j_call: TRBJ2-5; clone_size: few; cdr3_nt: TGCGCCAGCAGTGACAGGGAGACCCAGTACTTC; cdr3_aa: CASSDRETQYF
v_call: TRBV4-3; d_call: -; j_call: TRBJ1-6; clone_size: few; cdr3_nt: TGCGCCAGCAGCCAAAACAGGGTTAATTCACCCCTCCACTTT; cdr3_aa: CASSQNRVNSPLHF
v_call: TRBV20-1; d_call: TRBD2; j_call: TRBJ2-2; clone_size: many; cdr3_nt: TGCAGTGCTAGAAGCCCGGGACTAGCTTCCACCGGGGAGCTGTTTTTT; cdr3_aa: CSARSPGLASTGELFF